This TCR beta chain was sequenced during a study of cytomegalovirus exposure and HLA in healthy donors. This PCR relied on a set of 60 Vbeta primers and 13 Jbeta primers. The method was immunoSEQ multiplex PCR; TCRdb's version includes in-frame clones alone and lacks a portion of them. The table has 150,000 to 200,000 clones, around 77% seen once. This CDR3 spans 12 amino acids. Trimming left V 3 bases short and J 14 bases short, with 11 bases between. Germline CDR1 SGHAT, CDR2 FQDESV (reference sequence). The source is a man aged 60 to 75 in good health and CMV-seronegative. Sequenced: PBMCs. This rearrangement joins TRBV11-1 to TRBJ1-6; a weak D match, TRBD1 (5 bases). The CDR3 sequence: CASSLQGRALHF. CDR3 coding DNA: TGTGCCAGCAGCTTGCAGGGCAGGGCCCTCCACTTT.